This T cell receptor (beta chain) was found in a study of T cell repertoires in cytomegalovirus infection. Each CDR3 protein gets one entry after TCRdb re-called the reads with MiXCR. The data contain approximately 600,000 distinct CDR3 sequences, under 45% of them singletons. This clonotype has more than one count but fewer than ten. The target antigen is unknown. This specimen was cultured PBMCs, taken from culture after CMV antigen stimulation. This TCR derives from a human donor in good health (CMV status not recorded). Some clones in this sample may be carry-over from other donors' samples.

In DNA form, the CDR3 reads TGTGCCAGCAGGTTCGCGGGGGTTAATGAAAAACTGTTTTTT. It translates to CASRFAGVNEKLFF. V gene TRBV7-2 combines with J gene TRBJ1-4; D might be TRBD1 (5 bases). V was pared by 6 bases and J by 4 bases, with 12 bases between. Looked up from germline, CDR1 is SGHTA and CDR2 is FQGNSA. The CDR3 runs 14 residues.